The 17 T cell receptor beta chains below were found in one sample sequenced in a study of blood T cell repertoires in COVID-19 (dated by TCRdb to between 2020 and 2021). The protocol used for the library was the immunoSEQ multiplex PCR assay. TCRdb retrieved this table from immuneACCESS and kept in-frame rearrangements only. Not all clones are present; in checked studies, unresolved V genes account for under half, and no reason is known for the remainder. Recorded for this sample are tens of thousands of clones; 82% of them occurred a single time. Together, the top ten hold 18% of the sample. The sample comprised peripheral blood. The receptors were sampled from a human donor in a cohort sampled during active COVID-19.

This sequence joins TRBV6-5 and TRBJ1-2, with D perhaps matching TRBD1 (6 bases). Trimming removed 5 bases from V and 8 bases from J, with 21 bases in between. Per germline, CDR1 MNHEY and CDR2 SVGAGI. CDR3 length equals 15 residues. The CDR3 bases are TGTGCCAGCAGTCCGTCCCCATTGGGGGCGGAAGGCTACACCTTC. Amino acids: CASSPSPLGAEGYTF.

The DNA of the CDR3 is TGTGCCAGCAGGACTAACTTGGGTTTGGGGAACACTGAAGCTTTCTTT. It yields the protein CASRTNLGLGNTEAFF. The rearrangement links TRBV7-8 to TRBJ1-1; D uncertain. The length of the CDR3 is 16 residues. Deletions cut 6 bases from V and 1 base from J, with 18 bases between. The V gene's germline CDR1 is SGHVS and CDR2 FQNEAQ.

This clone was detected only a few times. This chain uses TRBV6-4 with TRBJ2-1; D is uncertain. Germline V gives CDR1 MRHNA, CDR2 SNTAGT. This CDR3 contains 14 residues. V dropped 0 bases and J dropped 10 bases, with 13 bases sitting between them. The CDR3 sequence: CASSDSATAGEQFF. DNA for the CDR3: TGTGCCAGCAGTGACTCAGCGACCGCCGGGGAGCAGTTCTTC.

The V gene is TRBV3-1 (or the pseudogene TRBV3-2), the J gene TRBJ1-1, with D hard to call. CDR3 length equals 15 residues. Trimming shortened V by 6 bases and J by 0 bases, and 14 bases separated the two germline ends. Germline V CDR1 and CDR2: LGHDT, YNNKEL (reference sequence). The CDR3 nucleotides are TGTGCCAGCAGTCCTACGGGGTTGATGAACACTGAAGCTTTCTTT. Its protein product is CASSPTGLMNTEAFF.

The genes are TRBV11-2 and TRBJ2-1; TRBD2 matches at 10 bases. Germline trimming cut 5 bases from V and 3 bases from J; bases unmatched to any gene: 4. CDR1 and CDR2 from the germline V gene are SGHAT and FQNNGV. There are 15 residues in the CDR3. CDR3 protein: CASSTLAGHYNEQFF. CDR3 DNA sequence: TGTGCCAGCAGCACACTAGCGGGGCACTACAATGAGCAGTTCTTC.

The chain combines TRBV6-1 with TRBJ2-1, with TRBD1 matching 9 bases. Germline V gene lookup returns CDR1 MNHNS and CDR2 SASEGT. With 1 base clipped from V and 12 bases from J, the junction kept 1 base outside the gene matches. The CDR3 consists of 12 residues. The CDR3 DNA reads TGTGCCAGCAGTGAAGACAGGGGGCGGCAGTTCTTC. The encoded protein is CASSEDRGRQFF.

This clone was seen only once. The chain uses TRBV11-3 and TRBJ2-1; TRBD2 matches at 8 bases. V was clipped by 5 bases and J by 5 bases; unmatched bases: 8. Germline-derived CDR1 and CDR2 are SGHNT and YENEEA. The length of the CDR3 is 15 residues. The CDR3 protein is CASSQRGGKDNEQFF. In DNA form, the CDR3 reads TGTGCCAGCAGCCAACGGGGGGGGAAAGACAATGAGCAGTTCTTC.

The V call is TRBV6-5, the J call TRBJ2-7; 9 bases are shared with TRBD1. Losses at the gene ends were 6 bases for V and 3 bases for J; bases not matched to a gene: 6. CDR3 length: 14 amino acids. Per the germline V gene, CDR1 is MNHEY and CDR2 is SVGAGI. The CDR3 DNA reads as TGTGCCAGCAGGGAGGGACAGGGTGTCTACGAGCAGTACTTC. Translating it yields CASREGQGVYEQYF.

This chain's CDR3 is CASGESSGVLDEQFF. CDR3 nucleotide sequence: TGTGCCAGCGGCGAATCTAGCGGGGTTTTAGATGAGCAGTTCTTC. The rearrangement uses TRBV7-9 and TRBJ2-1; 9 positions agree with TRBD2. Germline CDR1 and CDR2: SEHNR and FQNEAQ (reference sequence). This CDR3 is 15 amino acids long. The J segment lost 8 bases and the V segment lost 8 bases, leaving 13 bases of the junction unmatched.

The rearrangement uses TRBV7-8 and TRBJ2-5; 9 nucleotides line up with TRBD2. CDR1 and CDR2 from the germline V gene are SGHVS and FQNEAQ. The V and J ends lost 5 bases and 5 bases, in that order; junction bases with no gene match: 9. The CDR3 runs 15 residues. This CDR3 reads CASSPRTSARETQYF. CDR3 sequence (DNA): TGTGCCAGCAGCCCTAGGACTAGCGCGCGGGAGACCCAGTACTTC.

This chain connects TRBV6-6 to TRBJ2-5, with D tentatively TRBD1 (6 bases). CDR3 length: 14 residues. Trimming removed 5 bases at V and 5 bases at J, with 15 bases between. Germline CDR1 reads MNHNY; CDR2 reads SVGAGI (reference sequence). CDR3 protein: CASSGLGGWETQYF. CDR3 nucleotide sequence: TGTGCCAGCAGTGGCCTTGGGGGCTGGGAGACCCAGTACTTC.

This clone came up once. This rearrangement joins TRBV18 to TRBJ1-2; no reliable D call. The CDR3 loop spans 14 amino acids. V lost 0 bases and J 2 bases, leaving 7 bases between the germline ends. Germline CDR1 is KGHSH and CDR2 is LQKENI. The CDR3 DNA is TGTGCCAGCTCACCACCGGAGCTAAACTATGGCTACACCTTC. It is translated as CASSPPELNYGYTF.

This chain joins TRBV11-1 and TRBJ1-5, with D possibly TRBD1 on 5 matching bases. The germline V and J ends were trimmed by 4 bases and 6 bases, with 10 bases remaining between them. The germline V gene encodes CDR1 SGHAT and CDR2 FQDESV (reference sequence). The CDR3 totals 13 residues. The CDR3 region has the DNA TGTGCCAGCAGCTCCCAAAGGGGTCAGCCCCAGCATTTT. This codes for CASSSQRGQPQHF. The variable domain in full, completed from reference TRBV11-1 and TRBJ1-5, reads EAEVAQSPRYKITEKSQAVAFWCDPISGHATLYWYRQILGQGPELLVQFQDESVVDDSQLPKDRFSAERLKGVDSTLKIQPAELGDSAMYLCASSSQRGQPQHFGDGTRLSIL.

This clone came up a few times. The chain recombines TRBV7-3 with TRBJ1-4; no reliable D call. The CDR3 loop spans 14 amino acids. V lost 3 bases, J lost 10 bases, and 15 bases lay in between. The germline V gene has CDR1 SGHTA and CDR2 FQGTGA. The CDR3 is CASSLDKSTGKLFF. DNA of the CDR3: TGTGCCAGCAGCTTGGATAAATCGACGGGAAAACTGTTTTTT. The whole variable domain, remainder taken from reference TRBV7-3 and TRBJ1-4, is GAGVSQTPSNKVTEKGKYVELRCDPISGHTALYWYRQSLGQGPEFLIYFQGTGAADDSGLPNDRFFAVRPEGSVSTLKIQRTERGDSAVYLCASSLDKSTGKLFFGSGTQLSVL.

The J gene is TRBJ1-1, the V gene TRBV7-8, with TRBD1 matching over 9 bases. This CDR3 comprises 14 residues. Germline trimming cut 3 bases from V and 8 bases from J; bases unmatched to any gene: 7. CDR1 and CDR2 (germline): SGHVS, FQNEAQ. In nucleotides, the CDR3 is TGTGCCAGCAGCTTTTCACAGGGGGCGTCGGAAGCTTTCTTT. It codes for CASSFSQGASEAFF.

The gene calls are TRBV29-1 and TRBJ1-2, with 10 nucleotides matching TRBD1. The CDR3 totals 13 residues. Germline V gene lookup returns CDR1 SQVTM and CDR2 ANQGSEA. The ends lost 4 bases at V and 4 bases at J; junction bases unmatched: 3. The CDR3 here is CSVGTGGGYGYTF. The CDR3 coding sequence is TGCAGCGTTGGGACAGGGGGAGGCTATGGCTACACCTTC.

This sequence joins TRBV4-2 and TRBJ2-7; 9 bases align to TRBD2. With V trimmed by 1 base and J by 2 bases, 6 bases remained unmatched. This CDR3 has 16 residues. Germline CDR1 LGHNA, CDR2 YNFKEQ. Here the CDR3 DNA reads TGTGCCAGCAGCCAAGCACGGCTAGCGGGGACCTACGAGCAGTACTTC. Translation gives CASSQARLAGTYEQYF.